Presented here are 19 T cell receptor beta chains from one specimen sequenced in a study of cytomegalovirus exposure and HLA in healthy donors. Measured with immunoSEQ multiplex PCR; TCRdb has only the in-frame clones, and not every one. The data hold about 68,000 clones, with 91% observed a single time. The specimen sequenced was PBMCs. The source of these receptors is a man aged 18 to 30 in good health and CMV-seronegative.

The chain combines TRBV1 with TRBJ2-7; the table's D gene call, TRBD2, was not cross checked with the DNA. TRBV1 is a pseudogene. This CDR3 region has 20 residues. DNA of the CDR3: TGCACCAGCAGCCACGGGGAAAAACTAGCGGGAGGCAGCGGGAGGTCCGAGCAGTACTTC. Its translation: CTSSHGEKLAGGSGRSEQYF.

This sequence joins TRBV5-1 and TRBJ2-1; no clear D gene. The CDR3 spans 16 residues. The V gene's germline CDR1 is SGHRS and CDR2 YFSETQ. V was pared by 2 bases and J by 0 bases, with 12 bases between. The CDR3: CASSFTRVSSYNEQFF. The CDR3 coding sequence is TGCGCCAGCAGCTTCACCCGGGTGAGCTCCTACAATGAGCAGTTCTTC. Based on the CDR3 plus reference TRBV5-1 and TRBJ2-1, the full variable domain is KAGVTQTPRYLIKTRGQQVTLSCSPISGHRSVSWYQQTPGQGLQFLFEYFSETQRNKGNFPGRFSGRQFSNSRSEMNVSTLELGDSALYLCASSFTRVSSYNEQFFGPGTRLTVL.

CDR3 DNA sequence: TGTGCCAGCAGCCCGGGACTAGCGGGTTACGCTGAGCAGTTCTTC. Protein product: CASSPGLAGYAEQFF. This chain connects TRBV9 to TRBJ2-1; 12 nucleotides align to TRBD2. This CDR3 is 15 amino acids long. V shed 4 bases and J 9 bases; nucleotides not matched to a gene: 8. Germline CDR1 is SGDLS and CDR2 is YYNGEE.

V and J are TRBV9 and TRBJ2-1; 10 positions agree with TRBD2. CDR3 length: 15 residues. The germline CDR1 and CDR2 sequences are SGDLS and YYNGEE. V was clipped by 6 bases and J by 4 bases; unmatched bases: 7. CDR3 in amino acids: CASTPGTSEYNEQFF. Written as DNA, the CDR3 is TGTGCCAGCACCCCCGGGACTAGCGAGTACAATGAGCAGTTCTTC.

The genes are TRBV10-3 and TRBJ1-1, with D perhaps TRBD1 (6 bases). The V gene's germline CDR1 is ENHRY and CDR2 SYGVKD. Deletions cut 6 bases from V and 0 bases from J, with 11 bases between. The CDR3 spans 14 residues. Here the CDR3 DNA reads TGTGCCATCAGCTCACAGGGTCTGAACACTGAAGCTTTCTTT. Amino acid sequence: CAISSQGLNTEAFF.

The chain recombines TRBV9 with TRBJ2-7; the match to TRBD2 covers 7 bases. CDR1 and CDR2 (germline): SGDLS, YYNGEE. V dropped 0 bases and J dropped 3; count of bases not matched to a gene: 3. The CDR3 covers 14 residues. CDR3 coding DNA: TGTGCCAGCAGCGTAGGGGCTAGCGGCTACGAGCAGTACTTC. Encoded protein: CASSVGASGYEQYF.

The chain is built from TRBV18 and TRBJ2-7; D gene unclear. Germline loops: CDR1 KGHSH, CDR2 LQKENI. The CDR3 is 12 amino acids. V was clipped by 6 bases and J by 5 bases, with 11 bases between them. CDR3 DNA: TGTGCCAGCTCCTTTTCGGCGGACGAGCAGTACTTC. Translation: CASSFSADEQYF.

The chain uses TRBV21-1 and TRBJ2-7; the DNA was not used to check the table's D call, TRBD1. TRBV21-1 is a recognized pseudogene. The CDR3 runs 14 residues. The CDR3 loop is CASSKGTGGYEQYF. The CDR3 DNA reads TGTGCCAGCAGCAAAGGGACAGGGGGCTACGAGCAGTACTTC.

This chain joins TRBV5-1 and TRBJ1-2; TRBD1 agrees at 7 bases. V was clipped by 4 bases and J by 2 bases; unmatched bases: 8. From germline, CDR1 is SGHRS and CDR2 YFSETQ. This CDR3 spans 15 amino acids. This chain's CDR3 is CASSRPGQQNYGYTF. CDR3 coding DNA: TGCGCCAGCAGCCGGCCGGGACAGCAAAACTATGGCTACACCTTC.

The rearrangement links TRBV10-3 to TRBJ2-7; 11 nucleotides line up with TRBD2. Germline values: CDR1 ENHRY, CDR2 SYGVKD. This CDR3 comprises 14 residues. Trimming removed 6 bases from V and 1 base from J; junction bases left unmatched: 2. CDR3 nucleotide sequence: TGTGCCATCAGGACTAGCGGGAAGTCCTACGAGCAGTACTTC. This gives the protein CAIRTSGKSYEQYF.

CDR3 loop: CASSERTDYEQYF. DNA of the CDR3: TGTGCCAGCAGCGAGAGGACAGACTACGAGCAGTACTTC. This chain uses TRBV9 with TRBJ2-7, with D perhaps matching TRBD1 (6 bases). This CDR3 region has 13 residues. The germline V gene encodes CDR1 SGDLS and CDR2 YYNGEE. V dropped 3 bases and J dropped 3 bases, with 10 bases sitting between them.

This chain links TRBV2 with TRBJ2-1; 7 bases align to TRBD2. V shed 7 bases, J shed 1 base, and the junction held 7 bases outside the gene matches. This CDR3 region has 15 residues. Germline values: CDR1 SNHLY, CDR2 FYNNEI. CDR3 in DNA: TGTGCCAGCACGGCGGGAGTGTCATCCTACAATGAGCAGTTCTTC. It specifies CASTAGVSSYNEQFF.

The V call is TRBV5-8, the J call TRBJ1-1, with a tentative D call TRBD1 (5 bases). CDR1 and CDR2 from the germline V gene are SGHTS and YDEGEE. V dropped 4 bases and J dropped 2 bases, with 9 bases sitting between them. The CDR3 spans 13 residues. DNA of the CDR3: TGTGCCAGCAGCAGAGACAGAAACACTGAAGCTTTCTTT. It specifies CASSRDRNTEAFF.

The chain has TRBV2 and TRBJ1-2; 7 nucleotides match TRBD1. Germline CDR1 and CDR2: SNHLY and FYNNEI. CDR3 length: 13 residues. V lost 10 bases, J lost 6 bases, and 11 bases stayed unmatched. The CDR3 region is CATTGDTINGYTF. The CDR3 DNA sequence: TGTGCCACCACAGGGGATACGATTAATGGCTACACCTTC.

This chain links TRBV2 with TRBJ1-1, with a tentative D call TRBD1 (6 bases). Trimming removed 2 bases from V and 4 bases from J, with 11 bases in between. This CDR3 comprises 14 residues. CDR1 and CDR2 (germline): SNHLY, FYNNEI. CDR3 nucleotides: TGTGCCAGCAGTGAACAGGGGCAGATCACTGAAGCTTTCTTT. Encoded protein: CASSEQGQITEAFF.

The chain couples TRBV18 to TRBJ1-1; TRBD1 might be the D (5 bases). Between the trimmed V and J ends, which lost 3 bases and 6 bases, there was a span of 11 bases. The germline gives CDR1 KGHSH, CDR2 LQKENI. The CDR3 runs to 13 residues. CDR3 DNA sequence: TGTGCCAGCTCACCCGGGGGGGACCCTGAAGCTTTCTTT. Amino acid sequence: CASSPGGDPEAFF.

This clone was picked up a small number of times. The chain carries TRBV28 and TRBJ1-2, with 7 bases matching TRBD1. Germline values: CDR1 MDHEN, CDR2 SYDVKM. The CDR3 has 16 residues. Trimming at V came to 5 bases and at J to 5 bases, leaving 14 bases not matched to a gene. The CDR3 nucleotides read TGTGCCAGCAGTGTGGTTCGGACAGGCGGGTCATATGGCTACACCTTC. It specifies CASSVVRTGGSYGYTF.

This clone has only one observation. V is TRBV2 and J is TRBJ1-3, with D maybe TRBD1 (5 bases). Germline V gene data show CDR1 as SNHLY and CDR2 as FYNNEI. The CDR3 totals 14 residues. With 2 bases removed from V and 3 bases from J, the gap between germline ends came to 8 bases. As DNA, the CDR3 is TGTGCCAGCAGTGAACAGGGAGGTGGAAACACCATATATTTT. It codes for CASSEQGGGNTIYF.

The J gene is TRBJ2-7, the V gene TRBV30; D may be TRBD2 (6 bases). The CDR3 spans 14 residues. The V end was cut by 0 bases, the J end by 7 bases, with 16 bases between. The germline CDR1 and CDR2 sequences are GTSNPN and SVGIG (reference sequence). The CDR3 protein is CAWSVGRPRGEQYF. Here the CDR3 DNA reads TGTGCCTGGAGTGTTGGGCGCCCCCGGGGGGAGCAGTACTTC.